This T cell receptor (beta chain) was captured in a study of blood T cell repertoires in COVID-19. Across the whole study: Some COVID-19 samples were acute and others convalescent; all came from the United States, Italy and Spain.

Authors' analysis steps: Reference gene primer amplification gave estimated nucleated cell counts. Measured with immunoSEQ multiplex PCR; TCRdb has only the in-frame clones, and not every one. D and trimming were read from the DNA, whereas the V and J calls and clone size are those reported in that table. The sample yields 200,000 to 250,000 clones, roughly 84% seen once. V lost 1 base and J 5 bases, leaving 3 bases between the germline ends. CDR1 is LNHDA, CDR2 SQIVND, per germline (reference sequence). This CDR3 comprises 12 residues. Material for sequencing was peripheral blood. This TCR came from a woman aged 30 to 39 who had recovered from COVID-19. The gene calls are TRBV19 and TRBJ2-1; D remains ambiguous. The CDR3 loop is CASSIADNEQFF. DNA of the CDR3: TGTGCCAGTAGTATAGCGGACAATGAGCAGTTCTTC.